Listed below are T cell receptor beta chains from one sample, sequenced in a study of regulatory T cells in long-lasting Graves disease. TCRdb redid the calling of the multiplex PCR reads with MiXCR, one entry per CDR3 protein. The table lists around 230,000 distinct CDR3 sequences, around 17% of them singletons. The material sequenced was peripheral blood mononuclear cells (PBMCs), taken at new diagnosis, from a patient treated with antithyroid drugs. These receptors originate from a female donor with Graves disease. The CDR3 runs from the conserved cysteine through the conserved F or W. A D gene is named only where the DNA matches it firmly. Size tells how often a clone was seen (once, few, many) or the class of an expanded clone, and some rows leave it out.

j_call clone_size v_call d_call cdr3_aa cdr3_nt
TRBJ2-5 NA TRBV9 TRBD2 CVSSVGTSGNLETQYF TGTGTCAGCAGCGTAGGGACTAGCGGGAATTTGGAGACCCAGTACTTC
TRBJ2-5 few TRBV5-1 NA CASSPGTNQETQYF TGCGCCAGCAGCCCCGGGACAAACCAAGAGACCCAGTACTTC
TRBJ1-1 few TRBV7-9 NA CASSLGGVGTEAFF TGTGCCAGCAGCTTAGGGGGGGTAGGCACTGAAGCTTTCTTT
TRBJ2-7 NA TRBV24-1 TRBD1 CATSASGQDYEQYF TGTGCCACCAGTGCCTCAGGACAGGACTACGAGCAGTACTTC
TRBJ2-6 few TRBV6-1 TRBD1 CASRDQGAGANVLTF TGTGCCAGCAGGGACCAGGGGGCTGGGGCCAACGTCCTGACTTTC
TRBJ2-3 many TRBV12-3/TRBV12-4 NA CASSLFSIGKSLATDTQYF TGTGCCAGCAGTTTATTCAGTATCGGGAAGAGCCTAGCCACAGATACGCAGTATTTT
TRBJ1-4 many TRBV28 NA CASSEGSEKLFF TGTGCCAGCAGTGAAGGATCCGAAAAACTGTTTTTT
TRBJ2-7 many TRBV11-2 TRBD2 CASIILAGGPYEQYF TGTGCCAGCATCATTCTAGCGGGAGGGCCTTACGAGCAGTACTTC
TRBJ1-1 many TRBV27 NA CASSLLSDWAQNTEAFF TGTGCCAGCAGTTTATTATCCGACTGGGCTCAGAACACTGAAGCTTTCTTT
TRBJ2-1 many TRBV29-1 TRBD1 CSAGTGYNEQFF TGCAGCGCCGGGACAGGGTACAATGAGCAGTTCTTC
TRBJ2-5 many TRBV7-9 TRBD1 CASSPGGTGVETQYF TGTGCCAGCAGCCCAGGCGGGACAGGGGTAGAGACCCAGTACTTC
TRBJ2-7 NA TRBV12-3/TRBV12-4 TRBD1 CASSFPGQGADEQYF TGTGCCAGCAGTTTCCCGGGACAGGGGGCCGACGAGCAGTACTTC
TRBJ1-1 many TRBV30 TRBD1 CAWTLFRDRQVEAFF TGTGCCTGGACCTTATTCCGGGACAGGCAAGTTGAAGCTTTCTTT
TRBJ2-3 many TRBV9 TRBD1 CASSVFGQGTDTQYF TGTGCCAGCAGCGTGTTCGGACAGGGGACAGATACGCAGTATTTT
TRBJ2-1 many TRBV24-1 TRBD2 CATSDPRGGAGEQFF TGTGCCACCAGTGACCCGCGCGGGGGGGCTGGTGAGCAGTTCTTC
TRBJ2-7 many TRBV11-2 NA CASSIGSDYEQYF TGTGCCAGCAGTATAGGGAGTGATTACGAGCAGTACTTC
TRBJ2-5 NA TRBV6-4 TRBD2 CASEVSGEETQYF TGTGCCAGCGAGGTTAGCGGGGAAGAGACCCAGTACTTC
TRBJ2-2 few TRBV5-6 TRBD2 CASSRIGSGTDTGELFF TGTGCCAGCAGCCGGATCGGTAGCGGGACTGACACCGGGGAGCTGTTTTTT
TRBJ2-1 many TRBV30 TRBD2 CAWSRGLAYNEQFF TGTGCCTGGAGTCGGGGACTAGCTTACAATGAGCAGTTCTTC
TRBJ2-5 NA TRBV5-4 TRBD1 CASSSGAGQGETQYF TGTGCCAGCAGCTCCGGTGCGGGACAGGGGGAGACCCAGTACTTC
TRBJ2-2 many TRBV10-1 NA CASSESILTGELFF TGCGCCAGCAGTGAGTCGATCCTCACCGGGGAGCTGTTTTTT
TRBJ2-3 many TRBV24-1 NA CATSAAGASTDTQYF TGTGCCACCAGTGCGGCAGGGGCTAGCACAGATACGCAGTATTTT
TRBJ2-5 many TRBV7-8 NA CASSLEVALETQYF TGTGCCAGCAGCTTAGAGGTAGCGCTGGAGACCCAGTACTTC
TRBJ1-1 many TRBV6-1 TRBD1 CASIMTGGNTEAFF TGTGCCAGCATTATGACAGGGGGAAACACTGAAGCTTTCTTT
TRBJ2-1 many TRBV7-9 TRBD1 CASSLLTGGWGEQFF TGTGCCAGCAGCTTACTGACAGGGGGCTGGGGTGAGCAGTTCTTC
TRBJ2-5 many TRBV4-1 NA CASSQGTGAGETQYF TGCGCCAGCAGCCAAGGGACGGGAGCGGGAGAGACCCAGTACTTC
TRBJ2-2 NA TRBV2 TRBD2 CASRYAGLAGNTGELFF TGTGCCAGCAGATATGCGGGACTAGCGGGGAACACCGGGGAGCTGTTTTTT
TRBJ2-7 many TRBV5-1 NA CASSPAAGSSYEQYF TGCGCCAGCAGCCCAGCGGCAGGGAGTTCCTACGAGCAGTACTTC
TRBJ2-1 NA TRBV3-1 NA CASSQDRVDEQFF TGTGCCAGCAGCCAAGACAGGGTCGATGAGCAGTTCTTC
TRBJ2-3 many TRBV27 NA CASNPIGELTDTQYF TGTGCCAGCAACCCTATCGGGGAGCTCACAGATACGCAGTATTTT
TRBJ1-1 NA TRBV19 NA CASSITPSEAFF TGTGCCAGTAGTATAACCCCGTCGGAAGCTTTCTTT
TRBJ1-1 few TRBV11-2 NA CASSLVWSTEAFF TGTGCCAGCAGCTTAGTCTGGAGCACTGAAGCTTTCTTT
TRBJ2-1 NA TRBV29-1 TRBD2 CSAGGGRFGNEQFF TGCAGCGCTGGGGGCGGGAGGTTTGGGAATGAGCAGTTCTTC
TRBJ2-3 many TRBV20-1 NA CSAPDLGGGDTDTQYF TGCAGTGCCCCGGACTTAGGGGGTGGGGACACAGATACGCAGTATTTT